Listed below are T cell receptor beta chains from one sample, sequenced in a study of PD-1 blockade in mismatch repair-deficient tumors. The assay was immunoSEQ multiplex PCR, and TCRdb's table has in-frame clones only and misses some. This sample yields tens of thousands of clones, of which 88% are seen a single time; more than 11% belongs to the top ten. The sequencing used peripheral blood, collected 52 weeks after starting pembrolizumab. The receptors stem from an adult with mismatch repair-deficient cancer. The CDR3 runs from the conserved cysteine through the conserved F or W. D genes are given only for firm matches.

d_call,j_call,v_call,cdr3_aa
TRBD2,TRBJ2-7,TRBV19,CASSMASGGAYEQYF
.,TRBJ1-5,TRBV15,CATSTGTFSFNQPQHF
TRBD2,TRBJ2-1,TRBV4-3,CASSQGLAGVYEQFF
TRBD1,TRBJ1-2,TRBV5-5,CASSLGRGNYGYTF
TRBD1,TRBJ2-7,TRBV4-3,CASSQAQGEPYEQYF
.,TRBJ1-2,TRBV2,CASSEALLGARYGYTF
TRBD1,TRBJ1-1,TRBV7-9,CASSPVTTGGTEAFF
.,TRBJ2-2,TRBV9,CASSVGRTGELFF
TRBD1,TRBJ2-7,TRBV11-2,CASSLEWTGDDEQYF
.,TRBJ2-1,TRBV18,CASSPRMEIRTVDLNEQFF
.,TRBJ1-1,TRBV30,CAWAQISNTEAFF